This TCR beta chain originates from a study of human T cells and chemical hapten exposure. The CDR3 loop spans 14 amino acids. The V end was cut by 7 bases, the J end by 5 bases, with 17 bases between. The germline V gene has CDR1 SEHNR and CDR2 FQNEAQ (reference sequence). This clonotype was detected ten times or more. TCRdb ran MiXCR on the RACE reads and lists one entry per CDR3 protein. The repertoire holds around 99,000 distinct CDR3 sequences, with roughly 10% as singletons. As to time point: patch test 2, 6 weeks after DPC sensitization. Sample treatment: therapeutic diphenylcyclopropenone sensitization with weekly scalp DPC.

The receptor was isolated from a woman aged 40 to 50 with alopecia areata. Some clones in this sample may be carry-over from other donors' samples. Sequenced material: whole blood, taken in connection with sensitization to the hapten diphenylcyclopropenone (DPC). V is TRBV7-9 and J is TRBJ1-2; D is undetermined. The CDR3 bases are TGTGCCAGCACCCCCTTAGGGTTCGGGTATGGCTACACCTTC. Translated, it gives CASTPLGFGYGYTF.